This T cell receptor (beta chain) emerged from a study of beta chain features in type 1 diabetes. Study-level background: The examined sorted cells totaled 110 million or so across samples. Whole-study results and caveats: Type 1 diabetes patients had VDJ junctions that carried fewer insertions and more deletions. All four CD4+ subsets of Type 1 diabetes patients contained TCRB CDR3s that were moderately but significantly shorter.

Isolated RNA was reverse transcribed in full, so expressed TCRB transcripts were sequenced. This table comes from immunoSEQ multiplex PCR, and its TCRdb copy is limited to in-frame clones, with some not included. Of a few hundred thousand clones in the sample, 10% to 15% were seen once. Germline V gene lookup returns CDR1 SGHDN and CDR2 FVKESK. There are 14 residues in the CDR3. V shed 2 bases and J shed 3 bases, with 10 bases lying between them. The collection from each donor was one heparinised blood draw averaging about 116 mL. A remark on this clone: Antigen specificity is unknown.

The TCR comes from a woman aged 18-29 years with type 1 diabetes. This chain links TRBV14 with TRBJ1-1; D possibly corresponds to TRBD1 (5 bases). The sequenced sample was naive CD4+ T cells from blood. The CDR3 nucleotides read TGTGCCAGCAGCCAACTCCAGGGATACACTGAAGCTTTCTTT. Amino acids: CASSQLQGYTEAFF.